The clone carrying this TCR beta chain was found a few times. The data were produced by immunoSEQ multiplex PCR, yet TCRdb's version contains in-frame clones alone and is incomplete. Of some 96,000 clones in the sample, over 75% were seen once. CDR1 is SGHAT, CDR2 FQNNGV, per germline. V dropped 5 bases and J dropped 6 bases, with 5 bases sitting between them. This CDR3 has 11 residues. This record belongs to a study of control samples from healthy donors and cancer patients. Sequencing was done on a sample of blood. The genes are TRBV11-2 and TRBJ2-1, with D unclear. The clonotype was recovered from a woman aged 50 to 65 in good health. The CDR3 DNA reads TGTGCCAGCAGCCAAGTCAATGAGCAGTTCTTC. Translation: CASSQVNEQFF.